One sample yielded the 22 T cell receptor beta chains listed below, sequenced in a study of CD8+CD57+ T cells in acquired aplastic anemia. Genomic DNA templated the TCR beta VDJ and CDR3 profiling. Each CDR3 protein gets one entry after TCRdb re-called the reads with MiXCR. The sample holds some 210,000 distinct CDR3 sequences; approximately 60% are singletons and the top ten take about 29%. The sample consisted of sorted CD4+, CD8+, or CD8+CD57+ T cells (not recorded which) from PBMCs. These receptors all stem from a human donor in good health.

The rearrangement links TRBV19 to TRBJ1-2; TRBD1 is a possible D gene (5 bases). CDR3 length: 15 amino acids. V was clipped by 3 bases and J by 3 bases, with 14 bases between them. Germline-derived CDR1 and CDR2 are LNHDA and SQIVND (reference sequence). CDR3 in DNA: TGTGCCAGTAGTATGTGGGGGGAGACCTACTATGGCTACACCTTC. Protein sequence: CASSMWGETYYGYTF.

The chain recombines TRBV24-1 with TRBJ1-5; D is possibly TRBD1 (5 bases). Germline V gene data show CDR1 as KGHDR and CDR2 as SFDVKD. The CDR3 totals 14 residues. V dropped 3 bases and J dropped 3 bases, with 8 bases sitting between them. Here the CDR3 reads CATSDPGYNQPQHF. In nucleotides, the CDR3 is TGTGCCACCAGTGATCCAGGGTACAATCAGCCCCAGCATTTT.

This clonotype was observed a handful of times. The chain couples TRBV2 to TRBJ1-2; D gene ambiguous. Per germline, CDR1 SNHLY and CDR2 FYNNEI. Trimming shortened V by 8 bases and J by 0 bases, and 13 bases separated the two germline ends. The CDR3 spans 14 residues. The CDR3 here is CASQKDLANYGYTF. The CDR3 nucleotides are TGTGCCAGCCAAAAAGATCTAGCTAACTATGGCTACACCTTC.

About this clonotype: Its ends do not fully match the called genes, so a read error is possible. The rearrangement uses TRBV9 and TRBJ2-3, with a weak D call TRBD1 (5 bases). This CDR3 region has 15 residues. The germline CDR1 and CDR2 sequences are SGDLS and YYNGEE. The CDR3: CASSADGDSTDAQYF. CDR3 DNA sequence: TGTGCCAGCAGCGCCGACGGAGACAGCACAGATGCGCAGTATTTT.

The CDR3 protein is CATRPGTAIYNEQFF. CDR3 coding DNA: TGTGCCACCAGACCGGGGACAGCTATCTACAATGAGCAGTTCTTC. The V gene is TRBV15, the J gene TRBJ2-1; TRBD1 matches 7 bases. V lost 6 bases and J lost 3; bases outside the gene matches: 8. This CDR3 comprises 15 residues. CDR1 LNHNV and CDR2 YYDKDF come from the germline V gene (reference sequence).

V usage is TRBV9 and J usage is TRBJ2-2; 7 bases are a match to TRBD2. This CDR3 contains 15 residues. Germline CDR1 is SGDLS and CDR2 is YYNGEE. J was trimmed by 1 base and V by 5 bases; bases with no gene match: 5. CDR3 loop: CASRAGGGNTGELFF. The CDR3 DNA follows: TGTGCCAGCAGGGCTGGCGGGGGGAACACCGGGGAGCTGTTTTTT.

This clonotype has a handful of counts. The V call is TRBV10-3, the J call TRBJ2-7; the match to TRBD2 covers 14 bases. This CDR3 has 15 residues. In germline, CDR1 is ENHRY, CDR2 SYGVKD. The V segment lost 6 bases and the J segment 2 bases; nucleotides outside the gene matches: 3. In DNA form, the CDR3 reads TGTGCCATCAGCGGGACTAGCGGGAGCGCCTACGAGCAGTACTTC. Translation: CAISGTSGSAYEQYF.

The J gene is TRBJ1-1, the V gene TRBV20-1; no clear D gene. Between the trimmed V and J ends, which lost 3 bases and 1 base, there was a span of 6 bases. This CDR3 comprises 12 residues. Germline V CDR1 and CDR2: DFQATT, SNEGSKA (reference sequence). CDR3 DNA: TGCAGTGCTAGGCGGAGGAACACTGAAGCTTTCTTT. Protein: CSARRRNTEAFF.

The CDR3 protein is CATWVGGETQYF. CDR3 nucleotides: TGCGCCACCTGGGTTGGTGGAGAGACCCAGTACTTC. The rearrangement links TRBV10-1 to TRBJ2-5; D not resolved. The CDR3 loop spans 12 amino acids. The germline gives CDR1 WNHNN, CDR2 SYGVQD (reference sequence). Trimming pared 10 bases from V and 4 bases from J, leaving 13 bases between.

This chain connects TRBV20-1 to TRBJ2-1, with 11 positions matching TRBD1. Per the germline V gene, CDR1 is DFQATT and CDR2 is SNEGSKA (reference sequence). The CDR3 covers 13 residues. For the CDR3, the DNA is TGCAGGGACAGGGGGCCGAGTCACAATGAGCAGTTCTTC. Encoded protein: CRDRGPSHNEQFF.

The CDR3 here is CASSQSPGGEANYGYTF. CDR3 bases: TGTGCCAGCAGCCAATCACCCGGGGGAGAGGCTAACTATGGCTACACCTTC. V gene TRBV14 combines with J gene TRBJ1-2; a weak D match, TRBD1 (5 bases). The CDR3 has 17 residues. The germline gives CDR1 SGHDN, CDR2 FVKESK. V was pared by 2 bases and J by 0 bases, with 16 bases between.

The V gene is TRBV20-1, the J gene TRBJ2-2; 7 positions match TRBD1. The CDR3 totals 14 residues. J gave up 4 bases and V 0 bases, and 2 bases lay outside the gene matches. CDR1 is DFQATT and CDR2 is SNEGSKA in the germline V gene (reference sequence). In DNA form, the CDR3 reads TGCAGTGCTAGAGATACAGGGGCCACCGGGGAGCTGTTTTTT. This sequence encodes CSARDTGATGELFF.

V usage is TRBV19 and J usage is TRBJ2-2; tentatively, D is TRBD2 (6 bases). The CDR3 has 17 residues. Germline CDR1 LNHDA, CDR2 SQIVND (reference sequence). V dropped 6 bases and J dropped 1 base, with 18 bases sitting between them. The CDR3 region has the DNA TGTGCCAGTAGGGGGAGGATTTTACAGAGGAACACCGGGGAGCTGTTTTTT. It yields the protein CASRGRILQRNTGELFF. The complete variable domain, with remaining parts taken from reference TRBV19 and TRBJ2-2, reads DGGITQSPKYLFRKEGQNVTLSCEQNLNHDAMYWYRQDPGQGLRLIYYSQIVNDFQKGDIAEGYSVSREKKESFPLTVTSAQKNPTAFYLCASRGRILQRNTGELFFGEGSRLTVL.

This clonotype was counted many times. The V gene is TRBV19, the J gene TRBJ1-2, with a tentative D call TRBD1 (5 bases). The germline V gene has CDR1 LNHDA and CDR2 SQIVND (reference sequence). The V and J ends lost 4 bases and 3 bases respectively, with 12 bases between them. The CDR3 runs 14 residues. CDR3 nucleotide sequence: TGTGCCAGTAGTAATGGGGGATCTTACTATGGCTACACCTTC. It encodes CASSNGGSYYGYTF.

CDR3: CASSLSSKTQYF. The DNA for the CDR3 is TGTGCCAGCAGCTTATCCTCAAAGACCCAGTACTTC. The chain joins TRBV7-2 to TRBJ2-5; D is ambiguous. The length of the CDR3 is 12 residues. Trimming took off 2 bases at V and 6 bases at J, with 7 bases between the two ends. CDR1 is SGHTA, CDR2 FQGNSA, per germline.

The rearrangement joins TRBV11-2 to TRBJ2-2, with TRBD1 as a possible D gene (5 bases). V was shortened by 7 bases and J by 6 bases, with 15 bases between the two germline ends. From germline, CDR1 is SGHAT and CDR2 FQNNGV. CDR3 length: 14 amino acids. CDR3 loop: CASTQVAKAGELFF. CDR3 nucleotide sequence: TGTGCCAGCACACAGGTAGCCAAGGCCGGGGAGCTGTTTTTT. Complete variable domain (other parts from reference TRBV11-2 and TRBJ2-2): EAGVAQSPRYKIIEKRQSVAFWCNPISGHATLYWYQQILGQGPKLLIQFQNNGVVDDSQLPKDRFSAERLKGVDSTLKIQPAKLEDSAVYLCASTQVAKAGELFFGEGSRLTVL.

CDR3 nucleotides: TGTGCCAGCAGCATATCATCAGATACGCAGTATTTT. It translates to CASSISSDTQYF. V gene TRBV9 combines with J gene TRBJ2-3; D not resolved. Trimming pared 4 bases from V and 4 bases from J, leaving 7 bases between. The CDR3 extends over 12 amino acids. The V gene's germline CDR1 is SGDLS and CDR2 YYNGEE.

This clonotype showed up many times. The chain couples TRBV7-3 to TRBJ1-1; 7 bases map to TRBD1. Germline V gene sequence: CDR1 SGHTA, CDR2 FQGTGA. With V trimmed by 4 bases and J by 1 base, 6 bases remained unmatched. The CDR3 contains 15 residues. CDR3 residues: CASSSDREGNTEAFF. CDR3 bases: TGTGCCAGCAGCTCAGACAGGGAAGGGAACACTGAAGCTTTCTTT.

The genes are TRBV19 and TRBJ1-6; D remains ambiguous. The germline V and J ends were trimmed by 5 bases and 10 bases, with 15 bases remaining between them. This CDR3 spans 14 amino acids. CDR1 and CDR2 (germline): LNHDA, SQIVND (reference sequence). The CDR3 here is CASSLTVAGSPLHF. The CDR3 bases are TGTGCCAGTAGTTTGACCGTTGCCGGGTCACCCCTCCACTTT.

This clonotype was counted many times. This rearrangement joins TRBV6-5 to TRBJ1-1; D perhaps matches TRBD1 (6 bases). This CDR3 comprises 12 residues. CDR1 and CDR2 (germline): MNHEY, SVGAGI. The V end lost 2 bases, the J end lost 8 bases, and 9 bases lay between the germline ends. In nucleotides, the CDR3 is TGTGCCAGCAGTTACGCGACAGGAGAAGCTTTCTTT. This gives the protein CASSYATGEAFF.

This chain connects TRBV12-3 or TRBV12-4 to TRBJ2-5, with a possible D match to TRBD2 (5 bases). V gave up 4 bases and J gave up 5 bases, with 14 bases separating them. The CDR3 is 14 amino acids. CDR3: CASSSHPGSETQYF. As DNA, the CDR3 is TGTGCCAGCAGTTCGCACCCGGGGTCCGAGACCCAGTACTTC.

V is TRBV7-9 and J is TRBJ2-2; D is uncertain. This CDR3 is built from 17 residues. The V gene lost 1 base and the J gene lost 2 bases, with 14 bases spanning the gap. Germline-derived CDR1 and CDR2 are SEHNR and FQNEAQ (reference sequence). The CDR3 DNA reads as TGTGCCAGCAGCTTAGTCCTAACGGGTCGCAACACCGGGGAGCTGTTTTTT. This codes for CASSLVLTGRNTGELFF.